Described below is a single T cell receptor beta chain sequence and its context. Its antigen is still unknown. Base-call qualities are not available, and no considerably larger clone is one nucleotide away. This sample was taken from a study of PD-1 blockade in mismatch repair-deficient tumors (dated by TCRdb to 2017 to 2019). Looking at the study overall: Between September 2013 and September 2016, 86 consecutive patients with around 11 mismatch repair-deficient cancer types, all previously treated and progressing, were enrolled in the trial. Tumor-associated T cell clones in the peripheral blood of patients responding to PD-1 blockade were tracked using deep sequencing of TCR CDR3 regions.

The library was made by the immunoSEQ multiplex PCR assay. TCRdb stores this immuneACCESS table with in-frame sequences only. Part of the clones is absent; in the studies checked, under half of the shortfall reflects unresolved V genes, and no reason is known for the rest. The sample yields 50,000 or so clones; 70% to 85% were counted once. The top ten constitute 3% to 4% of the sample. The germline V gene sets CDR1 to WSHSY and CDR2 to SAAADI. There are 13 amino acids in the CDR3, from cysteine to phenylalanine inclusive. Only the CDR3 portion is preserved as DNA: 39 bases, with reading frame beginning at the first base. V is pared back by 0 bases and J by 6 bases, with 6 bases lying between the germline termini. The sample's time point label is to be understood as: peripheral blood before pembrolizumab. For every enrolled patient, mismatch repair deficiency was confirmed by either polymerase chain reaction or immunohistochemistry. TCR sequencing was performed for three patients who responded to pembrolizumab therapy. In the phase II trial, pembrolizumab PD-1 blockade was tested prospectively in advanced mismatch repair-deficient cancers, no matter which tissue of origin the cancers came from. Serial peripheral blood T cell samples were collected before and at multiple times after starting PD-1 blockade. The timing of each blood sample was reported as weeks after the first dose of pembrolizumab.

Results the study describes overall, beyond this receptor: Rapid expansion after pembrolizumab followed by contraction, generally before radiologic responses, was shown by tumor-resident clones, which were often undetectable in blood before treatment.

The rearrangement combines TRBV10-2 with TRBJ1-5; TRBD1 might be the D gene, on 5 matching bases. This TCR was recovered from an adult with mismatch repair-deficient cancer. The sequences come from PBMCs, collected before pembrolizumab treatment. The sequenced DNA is TGCGCCAGCAGTGAGTCGGGGACTCAGCCCCAGCATTTT. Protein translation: CASSESGTQPQHF.